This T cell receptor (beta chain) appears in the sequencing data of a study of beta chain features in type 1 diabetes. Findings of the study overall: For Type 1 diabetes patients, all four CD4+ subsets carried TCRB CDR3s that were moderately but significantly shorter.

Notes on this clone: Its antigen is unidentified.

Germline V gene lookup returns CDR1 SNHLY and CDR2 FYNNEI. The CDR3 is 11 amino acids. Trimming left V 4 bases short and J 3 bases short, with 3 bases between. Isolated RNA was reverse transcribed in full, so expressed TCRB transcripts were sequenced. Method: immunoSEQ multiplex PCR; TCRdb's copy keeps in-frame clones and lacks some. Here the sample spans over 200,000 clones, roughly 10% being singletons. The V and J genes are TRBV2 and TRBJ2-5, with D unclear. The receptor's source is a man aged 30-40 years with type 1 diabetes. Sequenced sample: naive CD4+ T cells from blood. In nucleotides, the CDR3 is TGTGCCAGCAGTGCAGAAGAGACCCAGTACTTC. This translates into CASSAEETQYF.